The clone carrying this T cell receptor beta chain was recorded many times. This specimen comes from a study of T cells in Graves' hyperthyroidism and ophthalmopathy. Hyperthyroidism of Graves' type that showed no ophthalmopathy progression within 18 months was stable. What was amplified from RNA transcripts were TCR beta CDR3 regions. TCR CDR3 underwent first-round RT-PCR with the HTBI primer set. TCRdb reprocessed the multiplex PCR reads with MiXCR, giving one entry per CDR3 protein. The sample lists 340,000 or so distinct CDR3 sequences, roughly a fifth occurring once. CDR3 length: 13 amino acids. CDR1 and CDR2 from the germline V gene are MNHNS and SASEGT. The germline V and J ends were trimmed by 2 bases and 4 bases, with 8 bases remaining between them.

Sequencing used blood. This receptor was taken from a woman aged 50 to 60 with Graves' hyperthyroidism. The gene calls are TRBV6-1 and TRBJ1-2; D is uncertain. CDR3 nucleotides: TGTGCCAGCAGTGAAACGGAGAGCTATGGCTACACCTTC. Encoded protein: CASSETESYGYTF.